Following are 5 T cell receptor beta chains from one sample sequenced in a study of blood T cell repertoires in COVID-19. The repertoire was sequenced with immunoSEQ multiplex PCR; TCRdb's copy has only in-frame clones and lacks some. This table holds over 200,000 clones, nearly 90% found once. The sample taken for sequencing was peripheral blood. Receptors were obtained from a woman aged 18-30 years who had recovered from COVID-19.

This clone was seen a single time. The CDR3 DNA reads as TGTGCCTTTACGCGCACTAACTATGGCTACACCTTC. Amino acid sequence: CAFTRTNYGYTF. V and J are TRBV2 and TRBJ1-2; D is unclear. This CDR3 region has 12 residues. V lost 11 bases and J 0 bases, leaving 10 bases between the germline ends. Germline V gives CDR1 SNHLY, CDR2 FYNNEI.

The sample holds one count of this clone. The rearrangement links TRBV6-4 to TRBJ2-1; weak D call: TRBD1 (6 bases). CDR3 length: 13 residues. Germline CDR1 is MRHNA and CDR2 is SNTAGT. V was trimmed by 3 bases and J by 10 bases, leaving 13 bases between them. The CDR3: CASSEGARGEQFF. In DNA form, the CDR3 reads TGTGCCAGCAGTGAGGGGGCCAGAGGGGAGCAGTTCTTC.

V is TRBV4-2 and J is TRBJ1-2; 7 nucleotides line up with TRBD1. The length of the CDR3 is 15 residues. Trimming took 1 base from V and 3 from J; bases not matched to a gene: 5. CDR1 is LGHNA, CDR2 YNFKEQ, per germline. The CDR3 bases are TGTGCCAGCAGCCAAGGACAGGGATGGGACTATGGCTACACCTTC. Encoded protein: CASSQGQGWDYGYTF.

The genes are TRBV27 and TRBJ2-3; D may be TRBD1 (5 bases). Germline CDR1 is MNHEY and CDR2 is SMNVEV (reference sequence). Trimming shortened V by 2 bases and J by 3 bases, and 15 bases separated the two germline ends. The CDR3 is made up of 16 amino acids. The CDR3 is CASSLEFPDTTDTQYF. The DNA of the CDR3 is TGTGCCAGCAGTTTAGAATTCCCGGACACGACAGATACGCAGTATTTT.

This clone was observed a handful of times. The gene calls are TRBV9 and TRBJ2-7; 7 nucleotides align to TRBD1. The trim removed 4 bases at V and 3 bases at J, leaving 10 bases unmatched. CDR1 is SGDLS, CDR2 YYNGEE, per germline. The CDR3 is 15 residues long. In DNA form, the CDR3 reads TGTGCCAGCAGCCTTGCGTCCGGGACAGACTACGAGCAGTACTTC. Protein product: CASSLASGTDYEQYF.